This T cell receptor beta chain was obtained from a study of beta chain features in type 1 diabetes. V lost 1 base and J 0 bases, leaving 5 bases between the germline ends. This CDR3 contains 15 residues. CDR1 and CDR2 from the germline V gene are SGHRS and YFSETQ. Expressed TCRB transcripts were sequenced because the isolated RNA had all been reverse transcribed beforehand. Libraries were prepared by immunoSEQ multiplex PCR; TCRdb keeps only in-frame clonotypes and omits some of them. The table includes around 400,000 clones, about 15% detected once. This clone appeared a few times. This TCR was sampled from a woman between 18 and 29 years old in good health. The material sequenced was naive CD4+ T cells from blood. This chain links TRBV5-1 with TRBJ2-6, with D hard to call. The CDR3 protein is CASSLLSSGANVLTF. In nucleotides, the CDR3 is TGCGCCAGCAGCTTGTTATCCTCTGGGGCCAACGTCCTGACTTTC.